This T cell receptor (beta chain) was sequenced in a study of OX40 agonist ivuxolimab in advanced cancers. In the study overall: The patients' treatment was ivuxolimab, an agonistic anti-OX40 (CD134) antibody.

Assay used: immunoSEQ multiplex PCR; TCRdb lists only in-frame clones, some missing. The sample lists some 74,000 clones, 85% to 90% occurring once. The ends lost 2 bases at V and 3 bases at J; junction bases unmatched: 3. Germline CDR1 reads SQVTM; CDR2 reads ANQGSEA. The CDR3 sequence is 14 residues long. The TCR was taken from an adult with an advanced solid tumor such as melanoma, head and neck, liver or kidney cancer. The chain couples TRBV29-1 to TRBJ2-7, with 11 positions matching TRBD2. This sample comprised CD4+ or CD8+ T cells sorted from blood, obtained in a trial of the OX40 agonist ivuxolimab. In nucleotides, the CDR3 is TGCAGCGTTGAAACTAGCGGGAGTTACTACGAGCAGTACTTC. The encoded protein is CSVETSGSYYEQYF.